One T cell receptor beta chain is described in this entry. These data come from a study of blood T cells in healthy people across ages. Together with a sample-barcoded 5' primer, a J-beta primer mix was included in a second PCR lasting roughly 7 to 11 cycles. TCRdb itself ran the 5' RACE reads through MiXCR, one entry per CDR3 protein. The sample records about 1.8 million distinct CDR3 sequences, roughly 50% being singletons. This CDR3 comprises 18 residues. Germline lookup yields CDR1 SEHNR and CDR2 FQNEAQ (reference sequence). V was shortened by 3 bases and J by 1 base, with 21 bases between the two germline ends.

The rearrangement joins TRBV7-9 to TRBJ1-2; D is possibly TRBD1 (5 bases). This TCR was sampled from a woman aged 40 to 50 in good health. Sequenced input: blood. This CDR3 reads CASSFPARGKRDNYGYTF. The CDR3 bases are TGTGCCAGCAGCTTTCCCGCCCGGGGCAAGAGAGATAACTATGGCTACACCTTC.